Included here is one TCR beta chain sequence, with context. This clone was recorded at least ten times. No cognate antigen has been identified for it. No base quality values were provided; no much bigger clone lies one nucleotide off. Libraries were made using the immunoSEQ multiplex PCR assay. For the multiplex PCR, a mixture combining 60 forward primers for TCR Vbeta segments and 13 reverse primers for TCR Jbeta segments was used. A multiplex PCR assay on genomic DNA amplified the CDR3 region of rearranged TCR beta genes. On the Illumina HiSeq System, the amplified TCR beta libraries were sequenced as 87-base-pair reads. The paper's data handling went like this. A later analysis counted some 80 million unique TCR beta chains across the 550 to 700 repertoires, and 10 million to 12 million of these chains were shared by at least two donors. To remove PCR and sequencing errors, raw reads were error-corrected and collapsed into unique sequences using a nearest-neighbor algorithm that merged closely related sequences. V, D and J gene segments were assigned by aligning CDR3 sequences to IMGT reference sequences. For a sequence to be retained, at least a six-nucleotide match to both a V gene segment and a J gene segment was required. Rearrangements were called productive when the CDR3 lacked stop codons and stayed in frame with V and J; all others were non-productive. Following IMGT convention, CDR3 was defined as the stretch from the second conserved V-encoded cysteine up to the conserved J-encoded phenylalanine. The earlier analysis of roughly 590 of the donors excluded any sequence lacking an unambiguous match to a single V gene segment. In an earlier analysis of several hundred of the donors, V segments were called functional above 56.7% productive rearrangements and were called segregating when the between-donor standard deviation exceeded 5%. A statistical classification framework was developed to diagnose cytomegalovirus status using the catalog of TCR beta chain sequences. In a later analysis, V and J genes were assigned by comparing TCR nucleotide sequences against IMGT/GENE-DB human TR gene sequences. The TCRdist pipeline was used in a later analysis to assign CDR3 sequences and most-parsimonious VDJ recombination scenarios. In a later analysis, every TCR beta chain was defined by the combination of its CDR3 amino acid sequence and its V-gene family, and reads without a unique V-gene family were dropped. A later analysis removed 600 or so highly shared, low-generation-probability nucleotide sequences to deal with suspected cross-contamination and a sequencing artifact. For each public chain, a later analysis derived a clonal expansion index from normalized ranks of inferred template counts within each repertoire. Generation probabilities in a later analysis came from a VDJ recombination model fitted to out-of-frame rearrangements, and those results were checked against IGoR. In a later analysis, hypergeometric tests were used to score TCR-TCR, TCR-HLA and TCR-CMV co-occurrence, with a repertoire-size bias correction applied to TCR pairs. In a later analysis, false discovery rates were estimated by permuting HLA or CMV assignments 20 times. In a later analysis, co-occurring TCRs were grouped using DBSCAN, and TCRdist sequence similarity was added for clustering within HLA-allele-positive subsets. Repertoires with fewer than 30,000 or more than 120,000 public chains, plus five repertoires with anomalous nucleotide sharing, were excluded from co-occurrence clustering. Sourced from immuneACCESS, this table was stored by TCRdb with only in-frame sequences that have V and J called. A share of the clones is absent; for the studies checked, an unresolved V gene accounts for under half, and the remainder has no known explanation. The V and J calls and clone size were taken over from that table, and D and trimming were inferred from the DNA. This sample gives around 130,000 clones in total; around three quarters of them show up just once. Around 5% of the sample is in the top ten clones.

The cohort was made up of roughly 670 healthy bone marrow donors. At the time of sampling, every cohort member was nominally healthy, though immune exposures that went unrecorded were likely present. The donor tested CMV seronegative, placing the donor among the 352 seronegative members of the cohort. A peripheral blood sample was collected from each donor, and TCR beta sequencing was performed on peripheral blood mononuclear cells. Genomic DNA was extracted from the blood cell samples with the Qiagen DNeasy Blood Extraction Kit. These data originate in a study of cytomegalovirus exposure and HLA in healthy donors (dated by TCRdb to about 2017). A note on the overall study: In an earlier analysis of roughly 590 of the donors, 276 Gb of sequence data and 90 million to 120 million unique TCR beta sequences from 150 million to 200 million T cells were reported. Among several hundred genotyped donors of the cohort, an average of around 240,000 unique TCR beta nucleotide sequences was sequenced per donor, of which about 18% were non-productive. The later analysis used no new phenotypic data to find candidate immune exposures, relying instead on TCR beta sequences and their occurrence across donors. The study was designed to test whether signatures of past pathogen exposure could be identified by cataloging public T cell receptors. The study combined high-throughput TCR immunosequencing, statistical association of individual TCRs with disease status, and machine learning to predict cytomegalovirus infection status. Donor age, sex, ethnicity and CMV serostatus were compiled alongside the repertoire data. Along with the approximately 600-subject first cohort, a separate validation cohort of about 110 different subjects was used. HLA typing covered class I and class II loci at four-digit resolution. Every discovery cohort repertoire had been produced on one sequencing platform. A later genetic analysis took genome-wide SNP genotypes for about 55% of the 666 donors and used that subset as a discovery cohort. The number of typed donors differed by locus: about 620-630 for A, B, C, DRB1 and DQB1; some 500 for DQA1; 606 for DPA1; and around 450 for DPB1. An early release covering 550 to 650 HLA-typed donors comprised about 320 gigabases of sequencing data and approximately 80 million unique TCR sequences. An earlier analysis of approximately 640 of the donors applied high-throughput TCR beta sequencing to assess whether each TCR beta V gene segment acted as functional or pseudogenic. A later analysis re-examined previously published TCR beta repertoires from just over 650 donors and added high-resolution HLA genotyping to investigate patterns of TCR occurrence. Of the 398 genotyped donors, around 81% fell in the genetic ancestry cluster associated with self-reported Caucasian donors. A handful of DR-DQ haplotypes were handled as single units for association and clustering because linkage in the cohort was strong. The study profiled the T cell repertoires of around 700 subjects by immunosequencing and related them to cytomegalovirus serostatus. Broader findings and caveats from the paper: Assigning TCR associations to individual alleles was difficult when HLA alleles, especially DR and DQ, strongly co-occurred. According to a later analysis, most CMV-associated TCR beta chains appeared to be HLA-restricted, and the HLA associations seemed to be driven largely by CMV exposure. The classifier was reported to diagnose cytomegalovirus status with high specificity and sensitivity in both the original cohort and the validation cohort. Across donors, most TCR sequences were observed very rarely, whereas some public TCRs were present in many individuals. Correlated functional status among segregating V segments might reflect linkage disequilibrium, but an unknown experimental factor could not be ruled out. A cluster of highly shared sequence variants was judged likely to be a technical artifact of the sequencing pipeline. Specific HLA alleles were associated with some 15,000 TCR beta sequences at a false discovery rate of 0.05 in a later analysis. An earlier analysis of around 600 of the donors showed that most TCR beta V segments appeared in productive rearrangements either about 87% or about 30% of the time, which broadly matched IMGT annotations. According to a later analysis, parvovirus B19, influenza, CMV and Epstein-Barr virus appeared linked to several top co-occurrence clusters. Because HLA typing was unavailable for some donors at each locus, only the typed subset was used in association tests. It was suggested by the authors that the approach could potentially be generalized to other disease states and immunological phenotypes. In vitro tests confirmed that three of the cytomegalovirus-associated TCR beta chains recognize cytomegalovirus antigens. A later genetic analysis reported fewer N-insertions in productive TCRs among donors in an Asian-associated ancestry cluster than the roughly 700-donor mean. A total of 150 to 200 TCR beta chains were listed by the study as associated with cytomegalovirus. Only TCR beta chains were sequenced in this cohort, and the absence of alpha or paired-chain data limited detectable features. CMV serostatus was the only immune exposure information available for the cohort. A further reported finding was that TCR beta sequences accurately predicted the HLA-A and HLA-B alleles for most subjects in the first cohort. According to a later analysis, TCR association rates differed among HLA loci, with DRB1 alleles showing the most associated TCRs and HLA-C alleles showing the fewest. Roughly uniform sequencing depth across donors was assumed in presence/absence analyses, although this assumption may not hold. A later analysis found that HLA-associated TCR beta chains were more clonally expanded and had lower generation probabilities than equally common non-associated chains. Because counts were too low, seventeen rarely observed V segments, including chromosome 9 orphons, were excluded from the earlier analysis of some 590 of the donors. An association between a missense DCLRE1C variant and V-gene and J-gene trimming of TCR beta chains was found in a later genetic analysis and replicated in an independent cohort. The 87-base-pair reads could not distinguish some IMGT-functional V segments, including TRBV6-2 and TRBV6-3, so those segments were excluded.

In the germline V gene, CDR1 corresponds to SGHDT and CDR2 to YYEEEE. Taken from cysteine to phenylalanine, the CDR3 has 14 residues. The kept DNA is CDR3 alone, 42 bases in frame from the first base. V is shortened by 1 base, J by 1 base, and the region joining them spans 8 bases. Recombination joined TRBV5-6 with TRBJ1-2, with the D gene call left open. Specimen: PBMCs. This TCR derives from a young man in good health and CMV-seronegative. The DNA sequence is given as TGTGCCAGCAGCTTGAGCGGCAGTAACTATGGCTACACCTTC. This gives the protein CASSLSGSNYGYTF. Extended through the reference TRBV5-6 and TRBJ1-2 proteins, this CDR3 yields the full variable domain: DAGVTQSPTHLIKTRGQQVTLRCSPKSGHDTVSWYQQALGQGPQFIFQYYEEEERQRGNFPDRFSGHQFPNYSSELNVNALLLGDSALYLCASSLSGSNYGYTFGSGTRLTVV.